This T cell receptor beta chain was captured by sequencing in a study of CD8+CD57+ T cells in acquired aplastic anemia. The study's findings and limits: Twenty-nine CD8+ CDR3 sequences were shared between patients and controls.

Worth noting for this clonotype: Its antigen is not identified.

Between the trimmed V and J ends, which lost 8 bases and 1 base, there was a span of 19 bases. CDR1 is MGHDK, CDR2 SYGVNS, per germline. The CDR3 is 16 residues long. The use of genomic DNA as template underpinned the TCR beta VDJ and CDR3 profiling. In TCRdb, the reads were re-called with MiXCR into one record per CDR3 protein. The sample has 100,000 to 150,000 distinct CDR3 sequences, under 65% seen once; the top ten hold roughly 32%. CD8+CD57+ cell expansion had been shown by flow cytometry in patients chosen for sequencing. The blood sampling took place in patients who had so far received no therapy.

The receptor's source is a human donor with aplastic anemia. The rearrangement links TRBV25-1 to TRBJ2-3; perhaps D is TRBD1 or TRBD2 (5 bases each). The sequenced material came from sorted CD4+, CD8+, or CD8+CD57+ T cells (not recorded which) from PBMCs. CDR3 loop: CASGPTRDPRTDTQYF. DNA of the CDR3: TGTGCCAGCGGTCCTACCCGGGACCCCCGCACAGATACGCAGTATTTT.